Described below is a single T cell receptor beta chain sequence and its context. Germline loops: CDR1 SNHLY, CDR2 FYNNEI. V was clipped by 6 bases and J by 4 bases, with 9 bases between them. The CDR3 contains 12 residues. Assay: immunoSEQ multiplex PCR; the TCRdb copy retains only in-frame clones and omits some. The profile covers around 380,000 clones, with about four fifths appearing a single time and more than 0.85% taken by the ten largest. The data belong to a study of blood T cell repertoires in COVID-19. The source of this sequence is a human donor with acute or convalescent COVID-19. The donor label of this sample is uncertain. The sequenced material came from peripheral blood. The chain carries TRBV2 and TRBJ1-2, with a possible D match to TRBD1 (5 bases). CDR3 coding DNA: TGTGCCAGCAGCAGACAGCTCTATGGCTACACCTTC. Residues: CASSRQLYGYTF.